A selection of T cell receptor beta chains follows, all from one sample in a study of early T cells in non-severe SARS-CoV-2 infection. Via MiXCR, TCRdb re-called the 5' RACE reads, giving one row per CDR3 protein. The sample carries tens of thousands of distinct CDR3 sequences, around 10% recorded once. The specimen was whole blood. The receptors here all came from an adult who was a healthcare worker with PCR-confirmed SARS-CoV-2 infection or an uninfected control (not recorded which). The CDR3 runs from the conserved cysteine through the conserved F or W. Each record gives: CDR3 DNA, CDR3 protein, V gene, clone size, J gene, D gene. The D gene is left open where the match is weak. Expanded clones are given a class, and other clones once, few, many or no size at all.

cdr3_nt: TGTGCCAGCAGAGGCACAGATACGCAGTATTTT; cdr3_aa: CASRGTDTQYF; v_call: TRBV2; clone_size: few; j_call: TRBJ2-3; d_call: NA
cdr3_nt: TGCAGTGCTAGAACCGGGACGGGGCCAAATGAGCAGTTCTTC; cdr3_aa: CSARTGTGPNEQFF; v_call: TRBV20-1; clone_size: few; j_call: TRBJ2-1; d_call: NA
cdr3_nt: TGTGCCAGCAGCTTGACACTAGCGACCGACGAGCAGTACTTC; cdr3_aa: CASSLTLATDEQYF; v_call: TRBV11-2; clone_size: few; j_call: TRBJ2-7; d_call: TRBD2
cdr3_nt: TGCAGCGCACAGGTAGTGGGCGAGCAGTACTTC; cdr3_aa: CSAQVVGEQYF; v_call: TRBV29-1; clone_size: NA; j_call: TRBJ2-7; d_call: NA
cdr3_nt: TGTGCCAGCAGCCCCCCCGGGACTAACTACAATGAGCAGTTCTTC; cdr3_aa: CASSPPGTNYNEQFF; v_call: TRBV3-1; clone_size: NA; j_call: TRBJ2-1; d_call: TRBD2
cdr3_nt: TGTGCCAGCAGTCGCGACAGGGCCGGCGGTCAGCCCCAGCATTTT; cdr3_aa: CASSRDRAGGQPQHF; v_call: TRBV6-2/TRBV6-3; clone_size: few; j_call: TRBJ1-5; d_call: TRBD1
cdr3_nt: TGTGCCAGCAGCTTCAGGGGGCAATCAGATACGCAGTATTTT; cdr3_aa: CASSFRGQSDTQYF; v_call: TRBV7-3; clone_size: many; j_call: TRBJ2-3; d_call: TRBD1
cdr3_nt: TGCAGCGTTGTAGGACTAGCGGGAGAGACCCAGTACTTC; cdr3_aa: CSVVGLAGETQYF; v_call: TRBV29-1; clone_size: few; j_call: TRBJ2-5; d_call: TRBD2
cdr3_nt: TGTGCCAGCAGCCAAGATCGGGACTTCCGTTACGAGCAGTACTTC; cdr3_aa: CASSQDRDFRYEQYF; v_call: TRBV3-1; clone_size: many; j_call: TRBJ2-7; d_call: NA
cdr3_nt: TGTGCCAGCAGCGTTAGCGGGAACTATGGCTACACCTTC; cdr3_aa: CASSVSGNYGYTF; v_call: TRBV9; clone_size: NA; j_call: TRBJ1-2; d_call: NA
cdr3_nt: TGCGCCAGCAGCACCGGGCGAGCGGGGGCCCTCTTTTATTTT; cdr3_aa: CASSTGRAGALFYF; v_call: TRBV5-1; clone_size: few; j_call: TRBJ2-3; d_call: TRBD2
cdr3_nt: TGCAGTGCCACAAACCGCCTAGGCTACACCTTC; cdr3_aa: CSATNRLGYTF; v_call: TRBV20-1; clone_size: many; j_call: TRBJ1-2; d_call: NA
cdr3_nt: TGCAGCGTTCACATGAACACTGAAGCTTTCTTT; cdr3_aa: CSVHMNTEAFF; v_call: TRBV29-1; clone_size: NA; j_call: TRBJ1-1; d_call: NA
cdr3_nt: TGTGCCAGCAGCTCGCAGCTCGACTACGAGCAGTACTTC; cdr3_aa: CASSSQLDYEQYF; v_call: TRBV7-8; clone_size: few; j_call: TRBJ2-7; d_call: NA
cdr3_nt: TGCAGCGTCAGACTAGCGATCGAGACCCAGTACTTC; cdr3_aa: CSVRLAIETQYF; v_call: TRBV29-1; clone_size: few; j_call: TRBJ2-5; d_call: TRBD2
cdr3_nt: TGTGCCAGCAGTCGTTCAGTCTCGGGTGAGACCCAGTACTTC; cdr3_aa: CASSRSVSGETQYF; v_call: TRBV2; clone_size: NA; j_call: TRBJ2-5; d_call: NA
cdr3_nt: TGTGCCAGCAGTGAAGATTATCAGGGGGATACTGAAGCTTTCTTT; cdr3_aa: CASSEDYQGDTEAFF; v_call: TRBV2; clone_size: few; j_call: TRBJ1-1; d_call: TRBD1
cdr3_nt: TGTGCCAGCAGTGAAGCGCACGACCTGAACACTGAAGCTTTCTTT; cdr3_aa: CASSEAHDLNTEAFF; v_call: TRBV6-1; clone_size: many; j_call: TRBJ1-1; d_call: NA
cdr3_nt: TGCGCCAGCAGCTTGGTATCGGGTATAGGAGCTTTCTTT; cdr3_aa: CASSLVSGIGAFF; v_call: TRBV5-1; clone_size: NA; j_call: TRBJ1-1; d_call: NA
cdr3_nt: TGTGCCTGGAGTTTCCCCCCCGGGACTAGCGGGGGAGACAATGAGCAGTTCTTC; cdr3_aa: CAWSFPPGTSGGDNEQFF; v_call: TRBV30; clone_size: few; j_call: TRBJ2-1; d_call: TRBD2
cdr3_nt: TGTGCCAGTGCCCTTGACAGGGGGCCAAAAAACATTCAGTACTTC; cdr3_aa: CASALDRGPKNIQYF; v_call: TRBV19; clone_size: few; j_call: TRBJ2-4; d_call: TRBD1
cdr3_nt: TGTGCCATCAGGGACAGCTCCTACGAGCAGTACTTC; cdr3_aa: CAIRDSSYEQYF; v_call: TRBV10-3; clone_size: NA; j_call: TRBJ2-7; d_call: NA
cdr3_nt: TGTGCCAGCAGTTATCGGAGTTCCGGGGCCAACGTCCTGACTTTC; cdr3_aa: CASSYRSSGANVLTF; v_call: TRBV6-5; clone_size: many; j_call: TRBJ2-6; d_call: NA
cdr3_nt: TGTGCCAGCGTGGCTACAGGGGAAGGCAATGAGCAGTTCTTC; cdr3_aa: CASVATGEGNEQFF; v_call: TRBV2; clone_size: many; j_call: TRBJ2-1; d_call: TRBD1
cdr3_nt: TGTGCCAGTAGTATACACAGCCAAGAGACCCAGTACTTC; cdr3_aa: CASSIHSQETQYF; v_call: TRBV19; clone_size: NA; j_call: TRBJ2-5; d_call: NA
cdr3_nt: TGCAGCGTACGTGCCGACAGGGCCACTGAAGCTTTCTTT; cdr3_aa: CSVRADRATEAFF; v_call: TRBV29-1; clone_size: NA; j_call: TRBJ1-1; d_call: TRBD1
cdr3_nt: TGCAGCGTTGAGGCAGGGCACTCCTACGAGCAGTACTTC; cdr3_aa: CSVEAGHSYEQYF; v_call: TRBV29-1; clone_size: many; j_call: TRBJ2-7; d_call: NA
cdr3_nt: TGCGCCAGCAGTTGGGCCCAGGGGCCCTACGAGCAGTACTTC; cdr3_aa: CASSWAQGPYEQYF; v_call: TRBV10-2; clone_size: NA; j_call: TRBJ2-7; d_call: NA
cdr3_nt: TGTGCCAGCAGTTCCCCGGGAATTAATACCGGGGAGCTGTTTTTT; cdr3_aa: CASSSPGINTGELFF; v_call: TRBV28; clone_size: many; j_call: TRBJ2-2; d_call: NA